The 25 T cell receptor beta chains reported below all come from one sample, sequenced in a study of CD8+CD57+ T cells in acquired aplastic anemia (dated by TCRdb to the late 2010s). TCRdb names Illumina HiSeq 2000 as the instrument used. Genomic DNA was used as template for profiling of TCR beta VDJ combinations and CDR3 sequences. The public reads were reprocessed in TCRdb via fastp at Q25 and MiXCR, keeping in-frame beta chains. One record per CDR3 amino acid sequence lists the most common genes and DNA. The sample includes around 180,000 distinct CDR3 sequences, with 45% to 60% observed a single time. The ten most abundant clones make up roughly 13% of the sample. Flow cytometry had shown CD8+CD57+ cell expansion in the patients selected for sequencing. Sequencing input: sorted CD4+, CD8+, or CD8+CD57+ T cells (not recorded which) from PBMCs. The receptors were sampled from a human donor with aplastic anemia.

This rearrangement joins TRBV11-2 to TRBJ2-3; D gene ambiguous. Trimming removed 1 base at V and 4 bases at J, with 15 bases between. CDR3 length: 16 residues. Germline CDR1 is SGHAT and CDR2 is FQNNGV. Written as DNA, the CDR3 is TGTGCCAGCAGCTTAGTATCCAGCCGAGAGGCAGATACGCAGTATTTT. This encodes CASSLVSSREADTQYF.

The rearrangement uses TRBV2 and TRBJ2-3, with 9 bases fitting TRBD2. After removal of 2 bases from V and 4 bases from J, the junction contained 16 bases not matched to a gene. The CDR3 runs 19 residues. Germline V gives CDR1 SNHLY, CDR2 FYNNEI. The CDR3 DNA reads as TGTGCCAGCAGTGAAATTCGAGCGGGAGGAGGATGGCTGCCAGATACGCAGTATTTT. Translation gives CASSEIRAGGGWLPDTQYF.

The J gene is TRBJ1-2, the V gene TRBV25-1; D is unresolved. Per germline, CDR1 MGHDK and CDR2 SYGVNS. V lost 4 bases and J lost 7, with 13 bases in between. This CDR3 is built from 13 residues. The chain's CDR3 is CASSGTLLGGYTF. CDR3 nucleotide sequence: TGTGCCAGCAGTGGGACCCTACTGGGTGGCTACACCTTC.

The V and J genes are TRBV6-1 and TRBJ2-1, with 10 nucleotides matching TRBD2. The CDR3 extends over 16 amino acids. Germline CDR1 MNHNS, CDR2 SASEGT. The V and J ends lost 3 bases and 1 base, in that order; junction bases with no gene match: 3. CDR3 sequence (DNA): TGTGCCAGCAGTGAGGTAGCGGGGGGTTCCTACAATGAGCAGTTCTTC. Translating gives CASSEVAGGSYNEQFF.

A few counts support this clonotype. The chain employs TRBV5-1 and TRBJ1-4; 10 positions agree with TRBD1. The CDR3 consists of 17 residues. After removal of 4 bases from V and 0 bases from J, the junction contained 6 bases not matched to a gene. The germline V gene has CDR1 SGHRS and CDR2 YFSETQ. CDR3 bases: TGCGCCAGCAGCCCCGGGACAGGGGTCGCAACTAATGAAAAACTGTTTTTT. Amino acid sequence: CASSPGTGVATNEKLFF. Full variable domain (outside the CDR3, taken from reference TRBV5-1 and TRBJ1-4): KAGVTQTPRYLIKTRGQQVTLSCSPISGHRSVSWYQQTPGQGLQFLFEYFSETQRNKGNFPGRFSGRQFSNSRSEMNVSTLELGDSALYLCASSPGTGVATNEKLFFGSGTQLSVL.

This clonotype showed up many times. The chain joins TRBV9 to TRBJ1-2; D is unresolved. Germline V lookup: CDR1 SGDLS, CDR2 YYNGEE. The CDR3 runs to 15 residues. V was trimmed by 1 base and J by 6 bases, leaving 16 bases between them. Here the CDR3 reads CASSVTPLALDGYTF. CDR3 bases: TGTGCCAGCAGCGTAACCCCCTTGGCTTTAGATGGCTACACCTTC.

This clonotype has more than one count but fewer than ten. The chain joins TRBV7-7 to TRBJ2-7; D is possibly TRBD1 or TRBD2 (5 bases each). Germline lookup yields CDR1 SSHAT and CDR2 FNYEAQ (reference sequence). CDR3 length equals 15 residues. V was shortened by 2 bases and J by 3 bases, with 14 bases between the two germline ends. CDR3 region: CASSLPPGPHYEQYF. The CDR3 region has the DNA TGTGCCAGCAGCTTACCCCCGGGACCACACTACGAGCAGTACTTC.

The sample holds one count of this clonotype. The chain couples TRBV7-3 to TRBJ1-1, with TRBD1 as a possible D gene (5 bases). Trimming took off 4 bases at V and 1 base at J, with 10 bases between the two ends. The germline V gene encodes CDR1 SGHTA and CDR2 FQGTGA. CDR3 size: 14 residues. CDR3 protein: CASSSGPTNTEAFF. In DNA, the CDR3 is TGTGCCAGCAGCTCGGGACCGACGAACACTGAAGCTTTCTTT.

V and J are TRBV20-1 and TRBJ2-5; unclear D gene. The V end lost 5 bases, the J end lost 4 bases, and 11 bases lay between the germline ends. The CDR3 loop spans 12 amino acids. Germline loops: CDR1 DFQATT, CDR2 SNEGSKA (reference sequence). CDR3 protein: CSAQASAETQYF. The CDR3 nucleotides read TGCAGTGCTCAAGCCTCCGCAGAGACCCAGTACTTC.

This clonotype was observed a single time. The chain uses TRBV13 and TRBJ2-7; D tentatively reads TRBD1 or TRBD2 (5 bases each). Trimming cost V 7 bases and J 3 bases, with 16 bases left between them. The CDR3 runs to 14 residues. In germline, CDR1 is PRHDT, CDR2 FYEKMQ (reference sequence). The CDR3 loop reads CASIRRDGRYEQYF. CDR3 nucleotide sequence: TGTGCCAGCATCCGAAGGGACGGGCGCTACGAGCAGTACTTC.

The table lists this clonotype with a few counts. V gene TRBV7-8 combines with J gene TRBJ2-7; tentative D call: TRBD2 (6 bases). Between the trimmed V and J ends, which lost 5 bases and 4 bases, there was a span of 12 bases. This CDR3 spans 13 amino acids. The V gene's germline CDR1 is SGHVS and CDR2 FQNEAQ. The CDR3, as DNA: TGTGCCAGCAGCCAAGCTGGAGGGTACGAGCAGTACTTC. It specifies CASSQAGGYEQYF.

CDR3 nucleotides: TGCGCCAGCAGCTACGACAGGGGCGATGGCTACACCTTC. This codes for CASSYDRGDGYTF. The V gene is TRBV5-1, the J gene TRBJ1-2, with 8 bases identical to TRBD1. The V gene end was trimmed by 3 bases and the J gene end by 6 bases; junction bases not matched to a gene: 4. The CDR3 runs to 13 residues. CDR1 SGHRS and CDR2 YFSETQ come from the germline V gene.

This clonotype was seen at least ten times. V is TRBV12-3 or TRBV12-4 and J is TRBJ1-1; D may be TRBD1 (5 bases). The length of the CDR3 is 16 residues. V shed 5 bases and J shed 4 bases, with 20 bases lying between them. CDR3 residues: CASSTGLNKGTTEAFF. The CDR3 DNA reads as TGTGCCAGCAGTACAGGCCTCAATAAAGGGACCACTGAAGCTTTCTTT.

Only a few counts were recorded for this clonotype. The V call is TRBV29-1, the J call TRBJ1-2; the match to TRBD1 covers 7 bases. V lost 3 bases and J lost 7; bases outside the gene matches: 8. From germline, CDR1 is SQVTM and CDR2 ANQGSEA. This CDR3 contains 13 residues. The CDR3 sequence: CSVDTDRDGGYTF. The CDR3 DNA is TGCAGCGTTGACACAGACAGGGATGGTGGCTACACCTTC.

The chain combines TRBV19 with TRBJ2-7; 8 nucleotides align to TRBD1. This CDR3 has 14 amino acids. Per germline, CDR1 LNHDA and CDR2 SQIVND (reference sequence). With 5 bases clipped from V and 3 bases from J, the junction kept 6 bases outside the gene matches. The CDR3 bases are TGTGCCAGTAGTGCAGCCGGGACAGGCTACGAGCAGTACTTC. This encodes CASSAAGTGYEQYF.

This clonotype was found a few times. J is TRBJ2-2 and V is TRBV6-1; 7 bases align to TRBD1. Germline V lookup: CDR1 MNHNS, CDR2 SASEGT. This CDR3 has 14 amino acids. Trimming at V came to 7 bases and at J to 4 bases, leaving 6 bases not matched to a gene. CDR3 residues: CASKQGGLTGELFF. In nucleotides, the CDR3 is TGTGCCAGCAAACAAGGGGGCCTCACCGGGGAGCTGTTTTTT.

This clonotype was seen ten or more times. V is TRBV5-5 and J is TRBJ2-3, with 9 bases that match TRBD1. The V gene end was trimmed by 5 bases and the J gene end by 7 bases; junction bases not matched to a gene: 8. The germline gives CDR1 SGHKS, CDR2 YYEKEE (reference sequence). The CDR3 extends over 14 amino acids. The DNA of the CDR3 is TGTGCCAGCAGTTCGGACAGGGGCACGAATACGCAGTATTTT. It encodes CASSSDRGTNTQYF.

This clonotype was recorded many times. The chain uses TRBV12-3 or TRBV12-4 and TRBJ2-3, with TRBD1 matching over 9 bases. V shed 6 bases and J 2 bases; nucleotides not matched to a gene: 6. The CDR3 extends over 15 amino acids. This CDR3 is CASRNRDRVTDTQYF. CDR3 nucleotides: TGTGCCAGCAGAAACCGGGACAGGGTCACAGATACGCAGTATTTT.

A few counts support this clonotype. CDR3 DNA sequence: TGTGCCAGCAGCCAAGTCCACAATAATTCACCCCTCCACTTT. It yields the protein CASSQVHNNSPLHF. The chain combines TRBV14 with TRBJ1-6, with no clear D. This CDR3 is 14 amino acids long. Germline assignment: CDR1 SGHDN and CDR2 FVKESK. Trimming stripped 1 base from V and 5 bases from J, with 6 bases between.

In its sample, this clonotype was seen many times. This chain joins TRBV6-1 and TRBJ2-5; tentative D call: TRBD2 (6 bases). Germline CDR1 and CDR2: MNHNS and SASEGT. V lost 6 bases and J 2 bases, leaving 16 bases between the germline ends. CDR3 size: 15 residues. The CDR3 nucleotides read TGTGCCAGCAGGAGGCGGGGAGGTGGTCAAGAGACCCAGTACTTC. This translates into CASRRRGGGQETQYF.

CDR3 protein: CAGRDRAYEQYF. CDR3 DNA sequence: TGTGCCGGCCGGGACAGGGCCTACGAGCAGTACTTC. The V gene is TRBV7-3, the J gene TRBJ2-7, with 9 bases fitting TRBD1. The germline CDR1 and CDR2 sequences are SGHTA and FQGTGA. The CDR3 runs 12 residues. V gave up 11 bases and J gave up 2 bases; unmatched junction bases: 4.

This chain links TRBV5-5 with TRBJ1-1; a possible D gene is TRBD1 (5 bases). Germline CDR1 is SGHKS and CDR2 is YYEKEE (reference sequence). The CDR3 runs 13 residues. V lost 7 bases to trimming and J lost 3 bases, with 13 bases between them. This CDR3 reads CASWWGTHTEAFF. The CDR3 DNA reads TGTGCCAGCTGGTGGGGGACTCACACTGAAGCTTTCTTT.

This clonotype was picked up many times. This chain links TRBV10-1 with TRBJ2-3; no definite D call. The V gene lost 0 bases and the J gene lost 6 bases, with 1 base spanning the gap. CDR1 and CDR2 (germline): WNHNN, SYGVQD (reference sequence). The CDR3 contains 11 residues. As DNA, the CDR3 is TGCGCCAGCAGTGAGTCTGATACGCAGTATTTT. Translated, it gives CASSESDTQYF.

As concerns this clonotype: A much larger clone lies a single base off, so this may be a read error. The CDR3 sequence is CASSLAVPDEQFF. DNA for the CDR3: TGCGCCAGCAGCCTGGCCGTCCCTGACGAGCAGTTCTTC. The chain combines TRBV5-1 with TRBJ2-1, with D hard to call. V was pared by 4 bases and J by 10 bases, with 15 bases between. Germline loops: CDR1 SGHRS, CDR2 YFSETQ. The CDR3 covers 13 residues.

This rearrangement joins TRBV20-1 to TRBJ2-7; a possible D gene is TRBD1 (6 bases). Trimming left V 5 bases short and J 3 bases short, with 17 bases between. The CDR3 sequence is 14 residues long. Germline V gives CDR1 DFQATT, CDR2 SNEGSKA (reference sequence). Here the CDR3 reads CSASGQSLVYEQYF. DNA of the CDR3: TGCAGTGCTTCAGGACAGTCCTTGGTCTACGAGCAGTACTTC.